The present T cell receptor beta chain was sequenced within a study of blood T cell repertoires in COVID-19. Overall study: The United States, Italy and Spain supplied acute and convalescent COVID-19 samples. T cells, B-cell-depleted T cells, or PBMCs supplied cDNA or gDNA.

Patients in Seattle were enrolled during active infection, then followed longitudinally. The V segment lost 7 bases and the J segment 2 bases; nucleotides outside the gene matches: 8. This CDR3 spans 16 amino acids. Germline V gene sequence: CDR1 SGHDN, CDR2 FVKESK. Study processing details: Reference gene primers were amplified, and this amplification served to estimate nucleated cell counts. The assay was immunoSEQ multiplex PCR, and TCRdb's table has in-frame clones only and misses some. The V and J calls and clone size are taken from that table; D and trimming were inferred from the DNA. This sample carries 250,000 to 400,000 clones, approximately 90% of them seen once, and the ten largest clones take 1.5% to 2%.

This chain links TRBV14 with TRBJ1-5; TRBD1 matches at 10 bases. The TCR comes from a woman in her 30s with COVID-19, enrolled during active disease. Sequenced input: peripheral blood. The CDR3 DNA follows: TGTGCCAGCACCCTCCGGGACAGGGGTGGCAATCAGCCCCAGCATTTT. Translated: CASTLRDRGGNQPQHF. The full variable domain, its missing parts supplied by reference TRBV14 and TRBJ1-5, is EAGVTQFPSHSVIEKGQTVTLRCDPISGHDNLYWYRRVMGKEIKFLLHFVKESKQDESGMPNNRFLAERTGGTYSTLKVQPAELEDSGVYFCASTLRDRGGNQPQHFGDGTRLSIL.